This T cell receptor beta chain was sequenced for a study of blood T cells in healthy people across ages. The study's findings and limits: Reliance upon unsorted PBMCs precluded definitive naive versus antigen-experienced comparison. More naive CD4+ cells and higher diversity marked long-lived donors relative to aged donors. Nothing was known about donor CMV status, and this possibly confounded expanded clonotype changes.

The total RNA that was extracted per sample amounted to at least 5 micrograms. This clonotype has only a few counts. Its antigen is as yet unknown. This CDR3 is 16 amino acids long. CDR1 is SGHRS, CDR2 YFSETQ, per germline. Trimming removed 4 bases from V and 5 bases from J; junction bases left unmatched: 8. Sample-barcoded 5' priming and a J-beta primer mix drove a second PCR of 7 to 11 cycles. TCRdb re-called the 5' RACE reads with MiXCR, one entry per CDR3 protein. The repertoire holds some 550,000 distinct CDR3 sequences, roughly 48% seen once, with just under 25% in the top ten. The material sequenced was blood. J is TRBJ1-6 and V is TRBV5-1; 8 bases are shared with TRBD1. The clonotype comes from an elderly man in good health. The CDR3 reads CASSDRDRLNNSPLHF. For the CDR3, the DNA is TGCGCCAGCAGCGACCGGGACAGGCTCAATAATTCACCCCTCCACTTT.